The 3 T cell receptor beta chains below come from one sample, sequenced in a study of blood T cell repertoires in COVID-19. The table came from immunoSEQ multiplex PCR; TCRdb's copy has only in-frame clones and leaves some out. The table has 200,000 to 250,000 clones, roughly four fifths seen once. Material: peripheral blood. The receptors here all came from a woman of 80 years or more with COVID-19, enrolled during active disease.

This rearrangement joins TRBV28 to TRBJ2-7; TRBD1 matches 9 bases. This CDR3 has 14 amino acids. J lost 4 bases, V lost 8 bases, and 9 bases had no gene match. Germline V lookup: CDR1 MDHEN, CDR2 SYDVKM. CDR3 nucleotides: TGTGCCAGCGGGTCTACAGGGGGCGGGTACGAGCAGTACTTC. Its translation is CASGSTGGGYEQYF. Combining the CDR3 with reference TRBV28 and TRBJ2-7 gives the whole variable domain DVKVTQSSRYLVKRTGEKVFLECVQDMDHENMFWYRQDPGLGLRLIYFSYDVKMKEKGDIPEGYSVSREKKERFSLILESASTNQTSMYLCASGSTGGGYEQYFGPGTRLTVT.

The chain links TRBV5-6 to TRBJ1-5; 8 bases agree with TRBD1. CDR3 length: 14 residues. Germline trimming cut 2 bases from V and 6 bases from J; bases unmatched to any gene: 4. The germline V gene has CDR1 SGHDT and CDR2 YYEEEE. CDR3 coding DNA: TGTGCCAGCAGCTTACAGGGGGTTATTCAGCCCCAGCATTTT. It codes for CASSLQGVIQPQHF.

This chain links TRBV7-3 with TRBJ1-1; the D is unclear. This CDR3 spans 13 amino acids. Germline V lookup: CDR1 SGHTA, CDR2 FQGTGA. Trimming left V 0 bases short and J 6 bases short, with 8 bases between. CDR3 nucleotide sequence: TGTGCCAGCAGCTTAACCCCCGGGGCTGAAGCTTTCTTT. Its protein is CASSLTPGAEAFF.